What follows is one TCR beta chain and its context. Its specificity is not known. Germline V gene data show CDR1 as MDHEN and CDR2 as SYDVKM. V was clipped by 3 bases and J by 5 bases, with 17 bases between them. There are 15 residues in the CDR3. Sample-barcoded 5' priming and a J-beta primer mix drove a second PCR of roughly 7 to 11 cycles. Every sample gave at least 3 million paired-end reads containing CDR3. TCRdb called the 5' RACE reads again in MiXCR, with one record for every CDR3 protein. In the table there are around 1,700,000 distinct CDR3 sequences, roughly 30% of which are singletons. This specimen belongs to a study of blood T cells in healthy people across ages. General observations from the study: A roughly linear age-dependent decrease characterized TCR beta diversity per million T cells.

The TCR sequence derives from a woman in her twenties or thirties in good health. The rearrangement links TRBV28 to TRBJ2-7, with D unresolved. Sequencing was performed on blood. This CDR3 reads CASSLRGRPLDEQYF. DNA of the CDR3: TGTGCCAGCAGTTTGAGAGGCAGACCCCTAGACGAGCAGTACTTC.